The text below deals with one T cell receptor (beta chain). Its antigen is as yet unknown. Nominal health characterized the donors when sampled, though unrecorded immune exposures were likely. This CDR3 has 14 residues. Germline-derived CDR1 and CDR2 are SGDLS and YYNGEE. V dropped 4 bases and J dropped 9 bases, with 17 bases sitting between them. This specimen comes from a study of cytomegalovirus exposure and HLA in healthy donors. Study observations and caveats: Sequencing depth across donors, presence/absence analyses assumed, was roughly uniform. Most TCR sequences proved rare, with some public TCRs found in many donors. What a later analysis reportedly showed was that an Asian-associated ancestry cluster had fewer N-insertions than the approximately 720-donor mean.

The PCR made use of 60 Vbeta and 13 Jbeta primers. TCRdb keeps only in-frame clones here, not all; method: immunoSEQ multiplex PCR. This sample yields approximately 150,000 clones, of which 80% to 85% are seen a single time; roughly 2% belongs to the top ten. This sequence originates from a human donor in good health. The rearrangement joins TRBV9 to TRBJ2-1, with D possibly being TRBD2 (5 bases). What was sequenced was PBMCs. The CDR3 is CASSPRTLTGEQFF. CDR3 sequence (DNA): TGTGCCAGCAGCCCCCGGACTCTCACGGGTGAGCAGTTCTTC.